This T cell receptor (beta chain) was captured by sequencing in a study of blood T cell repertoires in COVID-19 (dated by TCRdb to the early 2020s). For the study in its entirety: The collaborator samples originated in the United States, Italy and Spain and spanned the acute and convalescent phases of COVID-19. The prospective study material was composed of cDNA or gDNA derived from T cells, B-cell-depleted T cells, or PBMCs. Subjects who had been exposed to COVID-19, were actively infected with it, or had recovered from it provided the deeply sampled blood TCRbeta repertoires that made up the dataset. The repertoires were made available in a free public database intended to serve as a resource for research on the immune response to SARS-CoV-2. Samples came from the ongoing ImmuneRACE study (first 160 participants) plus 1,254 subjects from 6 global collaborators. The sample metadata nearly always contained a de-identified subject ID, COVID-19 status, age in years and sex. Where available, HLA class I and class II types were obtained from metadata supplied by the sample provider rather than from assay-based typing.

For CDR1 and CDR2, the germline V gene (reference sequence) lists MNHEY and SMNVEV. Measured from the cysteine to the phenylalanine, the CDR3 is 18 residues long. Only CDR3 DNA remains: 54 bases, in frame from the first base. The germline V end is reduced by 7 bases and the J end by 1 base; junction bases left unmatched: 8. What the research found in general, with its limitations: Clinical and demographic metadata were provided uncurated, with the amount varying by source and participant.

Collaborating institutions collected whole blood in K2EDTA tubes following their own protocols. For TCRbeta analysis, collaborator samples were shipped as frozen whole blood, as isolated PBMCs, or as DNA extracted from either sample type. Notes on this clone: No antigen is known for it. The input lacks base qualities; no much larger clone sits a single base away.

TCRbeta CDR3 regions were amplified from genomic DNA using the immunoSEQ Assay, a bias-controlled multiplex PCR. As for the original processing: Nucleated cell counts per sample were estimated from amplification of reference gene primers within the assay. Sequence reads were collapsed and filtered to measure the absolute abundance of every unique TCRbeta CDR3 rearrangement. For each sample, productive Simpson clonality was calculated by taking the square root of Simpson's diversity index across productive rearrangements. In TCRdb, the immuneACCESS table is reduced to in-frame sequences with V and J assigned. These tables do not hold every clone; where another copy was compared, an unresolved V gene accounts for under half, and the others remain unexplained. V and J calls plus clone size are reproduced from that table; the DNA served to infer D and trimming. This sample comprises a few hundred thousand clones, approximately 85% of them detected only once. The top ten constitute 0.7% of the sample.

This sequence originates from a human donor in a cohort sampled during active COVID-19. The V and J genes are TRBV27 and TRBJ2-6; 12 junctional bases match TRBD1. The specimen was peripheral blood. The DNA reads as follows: TGTGCCAGCAATCCACCGGGACAGGGGGCTTCTGGGGCCAACGTCCTGACTTTC. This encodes CASNPPGQGASGANVLTF.